The 20 T cell receptor beta chains reported below all come from one sample, sequenced in a study of STAT5B mutations in CD4+ large granular lymphocyte leukemia. Repertoires were generated with immunoSEQ multiplex PCR, while TCRdb's copy carries only in-frame clones and drops some. The sample records some 32,000 clones, over 80% being singletons. Sequenced: CD4+ T cells from blood buffy coats. The receptors come from a human donor in good health.

The V and J genes are TRBV2 and TRBJ2-1, with D perhaps given as TRBD1 or TRBD2 (6 bases each). The germline CDR1 and CDR2 sequences are SNHLY and FYNNEI. V was shortened by 1 base and J by 4 bases, with 11 bases between the two germline ends. This CDR3 has 15 residues. CDR3 bases: TGTGCCAGCAGTGAAGAGAGGGGGAGGTACAATGAGCAGTTCTTC. Protein sequence: CASSEERGRYNEQFF.

The rearrangement links TRBV28 to TRBJ2-7; either TRBD1 or TRBD2 may fit D (6 bases each). Germline V gene lookup returns CDR1 MDHEN and CDR2 SYDVKM. Deletions cut 2 bases from V and 7 bases from J, with 12 bases between. This CDR3 spans 13 amino acids. The CDR3 protein is CASSLNQGREQYF. The CDR3 nucleotides read TGTGCCAGCAGTTTAAATCAGGGGAGGGAGCAGTACTTC.

V gene TRBV4-1 combines with J gene TRBJ1-3; unclear D gene. The CDR3 has 17 amino acids. With 4 bases removed from V and 2 bases from J, the gap between germline ends came to 18 bases. Germline V lookup: CDR1 MGHRA, CDR2 YSYEKL. The CDR3 DNA sequence: TGCGCCAGCAGCCCCCTCGGTTGGAGACGAGCTGGAAACACCATATATTTT. Amino acid sequence: CASSPLGWRRAGNTIYF.

This clone was found once. The chain is built from TRBV30 and TRBJ1-3; no clear D gene. V lost 3 bases, J lost 1 base, and 13 bases lay in between. This CDR3 contains 15 residues. Germline lookup yields CDR1 GTSNPN and CDR2 SVGIG (reference sequence). The CDR3 loop is CAWSYRWSSGNTIYF. Written as DNA, the CDR3 is TGTGCCTGGAGCTATCGCTGGAGTTCTGGAAACACCATATATTTT.

This sequence joins TRBV11-2 and TRBJ1-6, with 12 bases aligning to TRBD1. The V gene's germline CDR1 is SGHAT and CDR2 FQNNGV. V lost 5 bases to trimming and J lost 10 bases; unmatched junction nucleotides: 0. This CDR3 has 13 amino acids. CDR3 nucleotides: TGTGCCAGCAGCGGGACAGGGGGCTCACCCCTCCACTTT. Translated: CASSGTGGSPLHF.

The V call is TRBV7-9, the J call TRBJ1-4; 9 nucleotides line up with TRBD1. V trimming: 3 bases; J trimming: 5 bases; junction bases outside the gene matches: 1. This CDR3 has 14 amino acids. The germline V gene encodes CDR1 SEHNR and CDR2 FQNEAQ (reference sequence). The CDR3 spells CASSFGQGNEKLFF. CDR3 nucleotides: TGTGCCAGCAGCTTTGGACAGGGGAATGAAAAACTGTTTTTT.

This chain joins TRBV19 and TRBJ1-2; weak D call: TRBD1 (6 bases). Deletions cut 6 bases from V and 3 bases from J, with 14 bases between. CDR1 and CDR2 (germline): LNHDA, SQIVND (reference sequence). The CDR3 length is 14 residues. CDR3 coding DNA: TGTGCCAGTAGCCAACAGGGCGCGGACTATGGCTACACCTTC. Amino acid sequence: CASSQQGADYGYTF.

The rearrangement links TRBV30 to TRBJ2-7; D gene unclear. CDR3 length equals 11 residues. Germline lookup yields CDR1 GTSNPN and CDR2 SVGIG (reference sequence). Trimming left V 0 bases short and J 3 bases short, with 3 bases between. The CDR3 DNA sequence: TGTGCCTGGAGTGTAAACTACGAGCAGTACTTC. It is translated as CAWSVNYEQYF. The variable domain in full, completed from reference TRBV30 and TRBJ2-7, reads SQTIHQWPATLVQPVGSPLSLECTVEGTSNPNLYWYRQAAGRGLQLLFYSVGIGQISSEVPQNLSASRPQDRQFILSSKKLLLSDSGFYLCAWSVNYEQYFGPGTRLTVT.

This clone is a singleton in its sample. The chain couples TRBV4-1 to TRBJ2-3; a possible D gene is TRBD2 (5 bases). The CDR3 has 17 residues. Trimming shortened V by 1 base and J by 4 bases, and 18 bases separated the two germline ends. CDR1 MGHRA and CDR2 YSYEKL come from the germline V gene. CDR3 sequence (DNA): TGCGCCAGCAGCCAAGTAACCAGCGGAATTTTAGCAGATACGCAGTATTTT. Protein sequence: CASSQVTSGILADTQYF.

This chain joins TRBV27 and TRBJ1-2; a possible D gene is TRBD1 (5 bases). The V end was cut by 4 bases, the J end by 4 bases, with 16 bases between. This CDR3 is built from 15 residues. Germline V gene lookup returns CDR1 MNHEY and CDR2 SMNVEV (reference sequence). CDR3 residues: CASSSPGRSFYGYTF. As DNA, the CDR3 is TGTGCCAGCAGTTCCCCGGGACGGAGCTTCTATGGCTACACCTTC.

The chain couples TRBV2 to TRBJ1-5; 7 bases agree with TRBD1. The CDR3 is 14 residues long. V was clipped by 7 bases and J by 2 bases; unmatched bases: 5. CDR1 is SNHLY and CDR2 is FYNNEI in the germline V gene. The CDR3 protein is CASKDRTGNQPQHF. CDR3 DNA sequence: TGTGCCAGCAAGGACAGGACGGGCAATCAGCCCCAGCATTTT.

This clone has only one observation. CDR3 region: CASRTSWNGELFF. The CDR3 DNA reads as TGTGCCAGCAGAACCTCGTGGAACGGGGAGCTGTTTTTT. The chain is built from TRBV6-5 and TRBJ2-2; D is undetermined. The CDR3 has 13 residues. V lost 6 bases and J 7 bases, leaving 12 bases between the germline ends. Germline values: CDR1 MNHEY, CDR2 SVGAGI.

This sequence joins TRBV6-6 and TRBJ1-2; 8 bases align to TRBD1. This CDR3 has 13 residues. Germline V gives CDR1 MNHNY, CDR2 SVGAGI (reference sequence). Unmatched junction bases numbered 1, after V lost 5 bases and J lost 2 bases. CDR3 sequence (DNA): TGTGCCAGCAGTGGGGACAGGAACTATGGCTACACCTTC. Translated: CASSGDRNYGYTF.

This chain links TRBV6-5 with TRBJ1-3; perhaps TRBD1 as D (5 bases). The CDR3 spans 15 residues. V gave up 2 bases and J gave up 0 bases, with 8 bases separating them. Germline-derived CDR1 and CDR2 are MNHEY and SVGAGI. The CDR3 spells CASSYQGLSGNTIYF. The CDR3 nucleotides are TGTGCCAGCAGTTACCAGGGCCTCTCTGGAAACACCATATATTTT.

The V gene is TRBV2, the J gene TRBJ2-5, with D unclear. The CDR3 sequence is 13 residues long. Trimming cost V 4 bases and J 4 bases, with 10 bases left between them. CDR1 is SNHLY, CDR2 FYNNEI, per germline. The CDR3 DNA follows: TGTGCCAGCAGTGGAACGGCAGGAGAGACCCAGTACTTC. The encoded protein is CASSGTAGETQYF.

The chain has TRBV6-6 and TRBJ1-1; D perhaps matches TRBD1 (6 bases). The CDR3 loop spans 15 amino acids. V lost 8 bases, J lost 0 bases, and 16 bases lay in between. The germline CDR1 and CDR2 sequences are MNHNY and SVGAGI (reference sequence). This CDR3 is CASGGWGSLNTEAFF. The CDR3 coding sequence is TGTGCCAGCGGGGGCTGGGGCAGCCTGAACACTGAAGCTTTCTTT.

V and J are TRBV11-2 and TRBJ2-2; the D gene is possibly TRBD2 (6 bases). The CDR3 covers 15 residues. V lost 3 bases, J lost 8 bases, and 16 bases lay in between. Per germline, CDR1 SGHAT and CDR2 FQNNGV. CDR3: CASSFMAGTAGELFF. The CDR3 bases are TGTGCCAGCAGCTTTATGGCGGGGACTGCGGGGGAGCTGTTTTTT.

The chain links TRBV5-6 to TRBJ1-1; no reliable D call. The CDR3 contains 11 residues. Germline lookup yields CDR1 SGHDT and CDR2 YYEEEE. V was shortened by 4 bases and J by 2 bases, with 3 bases between the two germline ends. CDR3 loop: CASSINTEAFF. CDR3 in DNA: TGTGCCAGCAGCATCAACACTGAAGCTTTCTTT.

This clone appeared once. The V and J genes are TRBV2 and TRBJ2-3, with 7 positions matching TRBD2. J lost 3 bases, V lost 2 bases, and 5 bases had no gene match. In germline, CDR1 is SNHLY, CDR2 FYNNEI. There are 15 residues in the CDR3. CDR3 nucleotides: TGTGCCAGCAGTGAAAGGCTAGCGGAGACAGATACGCAGTATTTT. Amino acids: CASSERLAETDTQYF.

This chain joins TRBV28 and TRBJ2-7; D remains ambiguous. This CDR3 is 17 amino acids long. Trimming took 5 bases from V and 6 from J, leaving 26 bases between them. Germline V gene data show CDR1 as MDHEN and CDR2 as SYDVKM. CDR3 coding DNA: TGTGCCAGCAGTCCCCCCTTCGCGTCGCGTCAACGGTCCGAGCAGTACTTC. This encodes CASSPPFASRQRSEQYF.